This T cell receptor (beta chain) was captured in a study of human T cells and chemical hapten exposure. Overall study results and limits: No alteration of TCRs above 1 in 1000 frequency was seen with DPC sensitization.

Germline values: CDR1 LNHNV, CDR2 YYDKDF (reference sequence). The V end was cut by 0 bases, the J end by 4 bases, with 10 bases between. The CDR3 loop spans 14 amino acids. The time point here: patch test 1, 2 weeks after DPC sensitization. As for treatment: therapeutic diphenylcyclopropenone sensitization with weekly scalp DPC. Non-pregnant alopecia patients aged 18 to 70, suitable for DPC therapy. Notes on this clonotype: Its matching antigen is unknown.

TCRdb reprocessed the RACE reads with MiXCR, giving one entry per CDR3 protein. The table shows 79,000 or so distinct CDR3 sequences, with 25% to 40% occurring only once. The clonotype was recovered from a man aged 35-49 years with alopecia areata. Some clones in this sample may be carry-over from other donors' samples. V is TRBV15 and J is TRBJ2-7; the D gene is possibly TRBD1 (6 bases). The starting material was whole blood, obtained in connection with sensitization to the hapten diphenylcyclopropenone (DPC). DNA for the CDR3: TGTGCCACCAGCAGAGATCAACAGGGTTACGAGCAGTACTTC. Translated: CATSRDQQGYEQYF.